This T cell receptor beta chain is from a study of CD8 T cells in Susac syndrome. It was negative isolation that provided the CD8+ and CD4+ T cells, whereas TEMRA cells were enriched by FACS. CDR1 LNHNV and CDR2 YYDKDF come from the germline V gene (reference sequence). The V and J ends lost 5 bases and 0 bases respectively, with 11 bases between them. There are 15 residues in the CDR3. RNA totalling about 0.45 to 1 ug underwent reverse transcription with random hexamers. The method of amplification for TCR beta CDR3 was immunoSEQ multiplex PCR, covering 54 Vbeta and 13 Jbeta. TCRdb re-called the immunoSEQ multiplex PCR reads through MiXCR, storing one row per CDR3 protein. The table records approximately 150,000 distinct CDR3 sequences, approximately 92% of them present only once.

The sample consisted of CD4+ T cells from PBMCs. This clonotype originated in a human donor in good health. This chain links TRBV15 with TRBJ2-1; D may be TRBD1 (6 bases). CDR3 nucleotide sequence: TGTGCCACCAGCCTATGGACAGTCTCCTACAATGAGCAGTTCTTC. This sequence encodes CATSLWTVSYNEQFF.